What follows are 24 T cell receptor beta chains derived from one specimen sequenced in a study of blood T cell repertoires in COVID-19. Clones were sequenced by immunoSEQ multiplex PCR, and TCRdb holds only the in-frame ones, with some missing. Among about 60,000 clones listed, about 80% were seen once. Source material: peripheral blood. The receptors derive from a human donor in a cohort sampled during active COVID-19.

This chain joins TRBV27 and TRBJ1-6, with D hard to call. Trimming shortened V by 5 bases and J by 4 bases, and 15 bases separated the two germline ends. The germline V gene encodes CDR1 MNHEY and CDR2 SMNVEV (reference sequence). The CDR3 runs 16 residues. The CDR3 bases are TGTGCCAGCAGTCTGGGCGCCGTCCAATATAATTCACCCCTCCACTTT. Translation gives CASSLGAVQYNSPLHF.

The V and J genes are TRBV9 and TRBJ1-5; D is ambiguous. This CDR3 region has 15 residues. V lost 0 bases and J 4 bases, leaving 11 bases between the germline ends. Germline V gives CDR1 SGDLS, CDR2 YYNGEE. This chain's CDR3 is CASSVDGGSNQPQHF. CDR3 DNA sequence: TGTGCCAGCAGCGTAGACGGAGGGTCAAATCAGCCCCAGCATTTT.

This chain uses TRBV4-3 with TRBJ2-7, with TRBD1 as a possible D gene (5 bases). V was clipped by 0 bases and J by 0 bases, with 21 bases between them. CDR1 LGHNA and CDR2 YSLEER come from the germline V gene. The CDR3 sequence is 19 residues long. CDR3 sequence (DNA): TGCGCCAGCAGCCAAGAGGTGGGTGGACACTGGATTCGCTCCTACGAGCAGTACTTC. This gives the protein CASSQEVGGHWIRSYEQYF.

The CDR3 region has the DNA TGTGCCAGCTCAGCCGCCTCAGCGGATCTTTCCTACGAGCAGTACTTC. Its protein product is CASSAASADLSYEQYF. The gene calls are TRBV18 and TRBJ2-7; tentatively, D is TRBD2 (5 bases). CDR1 and CDR2 (germline): KGHSH, LQKENI. Between the trimmed V and J ends, which lost 5 bases and 1 base, there was a span of 18 bases. This CDR3 comprises 16 residues.

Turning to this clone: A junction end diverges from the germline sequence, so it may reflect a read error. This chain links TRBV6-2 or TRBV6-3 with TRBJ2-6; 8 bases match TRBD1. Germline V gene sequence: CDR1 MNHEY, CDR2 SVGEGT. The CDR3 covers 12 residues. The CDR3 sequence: CASSYTGQERRF. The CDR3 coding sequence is TGTGCCAGCAGTTACACGGGACAGGAGAGACGTTTC.

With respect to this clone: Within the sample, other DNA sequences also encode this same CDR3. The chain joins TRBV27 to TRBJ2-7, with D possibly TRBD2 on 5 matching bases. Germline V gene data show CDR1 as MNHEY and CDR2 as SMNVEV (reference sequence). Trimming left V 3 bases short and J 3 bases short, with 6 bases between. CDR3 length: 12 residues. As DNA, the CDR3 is TGTGCCAGCAGTTTCGGAGGCTACGAGCAGTACTTC. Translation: CASSFGGYEQYF.

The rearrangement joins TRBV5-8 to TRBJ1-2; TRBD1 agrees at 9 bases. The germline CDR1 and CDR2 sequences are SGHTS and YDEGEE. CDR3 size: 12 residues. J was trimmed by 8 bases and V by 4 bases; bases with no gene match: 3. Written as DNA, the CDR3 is TGTGCCAGCAGCACAGGGGGCAGAGGCTACACCTTC. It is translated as CASSTGGRGYTF.

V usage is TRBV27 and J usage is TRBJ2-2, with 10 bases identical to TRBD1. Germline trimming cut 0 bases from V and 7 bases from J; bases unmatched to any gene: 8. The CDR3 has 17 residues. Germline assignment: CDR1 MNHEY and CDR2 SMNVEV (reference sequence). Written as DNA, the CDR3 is TGTGCCAGCAGTTTATCTGGGGACAGGGGAATTGGCGGGGAGCTGTTTTTT. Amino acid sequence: CASSLSGDRGIGGELFF.

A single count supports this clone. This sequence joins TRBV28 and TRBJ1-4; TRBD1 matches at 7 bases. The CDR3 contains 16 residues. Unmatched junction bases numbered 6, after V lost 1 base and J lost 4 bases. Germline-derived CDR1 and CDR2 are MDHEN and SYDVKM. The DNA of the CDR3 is TGTGCCAGCAGTTTATTGGGTGGGACAGATAATGAAAAACTGTTTTTT. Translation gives CASSLLGGTDNEKLFF.

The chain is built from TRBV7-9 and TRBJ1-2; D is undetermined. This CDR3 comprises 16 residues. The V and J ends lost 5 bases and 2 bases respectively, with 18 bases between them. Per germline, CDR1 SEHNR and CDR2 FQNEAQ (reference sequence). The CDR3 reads CASSPQLRAGNYGYTF. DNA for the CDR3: TGTGCCAGCAGCCCCCAGCTTCGAGCAGGAAACTATGGCTACACCTTC.

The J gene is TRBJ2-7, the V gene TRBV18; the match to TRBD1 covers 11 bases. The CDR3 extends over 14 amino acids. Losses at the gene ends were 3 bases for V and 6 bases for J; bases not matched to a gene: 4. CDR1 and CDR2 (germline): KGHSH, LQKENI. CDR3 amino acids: CASSPGTGGAEQYF. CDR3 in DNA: TGTGCCAGCTCACCTGGGACAGGGGGGGCCGAGCAGTACTTC.

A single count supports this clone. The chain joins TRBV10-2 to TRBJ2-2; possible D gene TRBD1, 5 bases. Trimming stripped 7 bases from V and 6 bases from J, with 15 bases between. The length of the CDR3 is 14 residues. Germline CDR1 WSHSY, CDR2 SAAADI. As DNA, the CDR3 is TGCGCCAGCACCACCAACCAGGGTGCCGGGGAGCTGTTTTTT. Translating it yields CASTTNQGAGELFF.

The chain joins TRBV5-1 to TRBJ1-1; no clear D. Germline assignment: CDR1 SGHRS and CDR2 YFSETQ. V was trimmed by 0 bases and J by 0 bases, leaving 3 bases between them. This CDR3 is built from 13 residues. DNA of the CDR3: TGCGCCAGCAGCTTGGCAGTGAACACTGAAGCTTTCTTT. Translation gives CASSLAVNTEAFF. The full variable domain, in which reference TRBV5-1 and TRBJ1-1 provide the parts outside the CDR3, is KAGVTQTPRYLIKTRGQQVTLSCSPISGHRSVSWYQQTPGQGLQFLFEYFSETQRNKGNFPGRFSGRQFSNSRSEMNVSTLELGDSALYLCASSLAVNTEAFFGQGTRLTVV.

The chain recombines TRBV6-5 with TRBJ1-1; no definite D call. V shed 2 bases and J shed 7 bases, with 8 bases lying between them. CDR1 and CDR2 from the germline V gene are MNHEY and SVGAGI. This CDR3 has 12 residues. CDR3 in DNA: TGTGCCAGCAGTTACGGAACAGATGAAGCTTTCTTT. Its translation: CASSYGTDEAFF.

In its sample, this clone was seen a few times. The DNA of the CDR3 is TGTGCCAGCAGCGGACTAATAGGAGAGACCCAGTACTTC. Its protein is CASSGLIGETQYF. The rearrangement uses TRBV6-5 and TRBJ2-5; a possible D gene is TRBD2 (6 bases). The CDR3 is 13 residues long. V was shortened by 6 bases and J by 4 bases, with 12 bases between the two germline ends. Germline CDR1 and CDR2: MNHEY and SVGAGI.

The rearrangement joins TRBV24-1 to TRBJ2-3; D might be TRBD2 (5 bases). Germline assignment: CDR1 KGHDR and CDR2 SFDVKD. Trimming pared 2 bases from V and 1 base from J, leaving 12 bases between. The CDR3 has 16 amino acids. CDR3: CATSDSGKAGTDTQYF. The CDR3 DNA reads TGTGCCACCAGTGATTCGGGAAAGGCGGGCACAGATACGCAGTATTTT.

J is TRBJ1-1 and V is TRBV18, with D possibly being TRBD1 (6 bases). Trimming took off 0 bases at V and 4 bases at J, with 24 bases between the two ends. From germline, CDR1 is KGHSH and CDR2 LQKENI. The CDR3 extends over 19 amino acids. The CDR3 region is CASSPPSGQRYLGSTEAFF. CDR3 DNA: TGTGCCAGCTCACCACCGTCCGGACAGAGATACCTAGGGAGCACTGAAGCTTTCTTT.

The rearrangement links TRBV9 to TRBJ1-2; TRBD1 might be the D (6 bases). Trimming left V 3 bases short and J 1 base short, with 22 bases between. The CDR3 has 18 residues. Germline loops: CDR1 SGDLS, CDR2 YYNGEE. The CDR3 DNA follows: TGTGCCAGCAGCGCGAGCCGGGACATCGGCCAAAGTAACTATGGCTACACCTTC. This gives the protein CASSASRDIGQSNYGYTF.

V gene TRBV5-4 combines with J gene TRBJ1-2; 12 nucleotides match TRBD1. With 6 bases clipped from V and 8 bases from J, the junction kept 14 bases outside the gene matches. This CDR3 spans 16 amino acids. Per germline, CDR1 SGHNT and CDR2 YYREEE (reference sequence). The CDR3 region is CASIKEPGQGARGYTF. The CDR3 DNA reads TGTGCCAGCATCAAAGAACCGGGACAGGGGGCGCGGGGCTACACCTTC.

CDR3 protein: CASSVAGRTDTQYF. CDR3 sequence (DNA): TGTGCCAGCAGCGTAGCCGGCAGGACAGATACGCAGTATTTT. This chain links TRBV9 with TRBJ2-3; D not certain. CDR1 is SGDLS and CDR2 is YYNGEE in the germline V gene. V was cut by 0 bases and J by 3 bases, with 8 bases left in between. The CDR3 spans 14 residues. Based on the CDR3 plus reference TRBV9 and TRBJ2-3, the full variable domain is DSGVTQTPKHLITATGQRVTLRCSPRSGDLSVYWYQQSLDQGLQFLIQYYNGEERAKGNILERFSAQQFPDLHSELNLSSLELGDSALYFCASSVAGRTDTQYFGPGTRLTVL.

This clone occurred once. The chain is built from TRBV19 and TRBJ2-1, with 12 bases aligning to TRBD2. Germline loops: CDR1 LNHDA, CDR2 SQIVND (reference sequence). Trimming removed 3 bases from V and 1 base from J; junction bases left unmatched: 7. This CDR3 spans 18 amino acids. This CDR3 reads CASSIPSGGAGSYNEQFF. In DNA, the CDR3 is TGTGCCAGTAGTATTCCTAGCGGGGGGGCAGGGTCCTACAATGAGCAGTTCTTC. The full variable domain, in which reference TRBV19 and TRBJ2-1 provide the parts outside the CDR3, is DGGITQSPKYLFRKEGQNVTLSCEQNLNHDAMYWYRQDPGQGLRLIYYSQIVNDFQKGDIAEGYSVSREKKESFPLTVTSAQKNPTAFYLCASSIPSGGAGSYNEQFFGPGTRLTVL.

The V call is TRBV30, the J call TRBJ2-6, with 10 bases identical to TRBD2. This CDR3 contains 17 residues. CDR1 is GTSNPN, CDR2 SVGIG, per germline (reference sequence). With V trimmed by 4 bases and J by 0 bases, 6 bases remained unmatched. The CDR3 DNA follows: TGTGCCTGGAATGCACTAGCGGGACACTCTGGGGCCAACGTCCTGACTTTC. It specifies CAWNALAGHSGANVLTF.

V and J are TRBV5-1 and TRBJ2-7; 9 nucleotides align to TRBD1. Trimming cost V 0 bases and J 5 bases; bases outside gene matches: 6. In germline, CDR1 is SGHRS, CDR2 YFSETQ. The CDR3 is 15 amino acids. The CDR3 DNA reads TGCGCCAGCAGCTTGGGGGGACAGGGTGGCAACGAGCAGTACTTC. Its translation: CASSLGGQGGNEQYF.

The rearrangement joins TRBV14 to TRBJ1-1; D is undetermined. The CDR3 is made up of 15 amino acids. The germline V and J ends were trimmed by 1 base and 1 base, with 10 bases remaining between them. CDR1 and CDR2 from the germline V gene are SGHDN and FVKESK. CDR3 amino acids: CASSQVRGGNTEAFF. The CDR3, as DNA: TGTGCCAGCAGCCAAGTCAGAGGAGGGAACACTGAAGCTTTCTTT.